This T cell receptor (beta chain) was sequenced during a study of blood T cell repertoires in COVID-19. In the original analysis: Amplification from reference gene primers served as the basis for estimated nucleated cell counts. Sequenced by immunoSEQ multiplex PCR; TCRdb stores in-frame clones only, minus some. V, J and clone size were drawn from that table, and D and trimming were deduced from the DNA. This sample yields tens of thousands of clones, of which approximately 86% are seen a single time; about 4% belongs to the top ten. The germline V gene encodes CDR1 ENHRY and CDR2 SYGVKD. Trimming pared 6 bases from V and 5 bases from J, leaving 16 bases between. This CDR3 is 14 amino acids long.

The sequenced material came from peripheral blood. The sequence was collected from a man older than 75 with active COVID-19. The V and J genes are TRBV10-3 and TRBJ2-5; possibly TRBD1 for D (5 bases). The DNA for the CDR3 is TGTGCCATCAGCCATACCAGGGCGAGCGAGACCCAGTACTTC. Its translation: CAISHTRASETQYF.